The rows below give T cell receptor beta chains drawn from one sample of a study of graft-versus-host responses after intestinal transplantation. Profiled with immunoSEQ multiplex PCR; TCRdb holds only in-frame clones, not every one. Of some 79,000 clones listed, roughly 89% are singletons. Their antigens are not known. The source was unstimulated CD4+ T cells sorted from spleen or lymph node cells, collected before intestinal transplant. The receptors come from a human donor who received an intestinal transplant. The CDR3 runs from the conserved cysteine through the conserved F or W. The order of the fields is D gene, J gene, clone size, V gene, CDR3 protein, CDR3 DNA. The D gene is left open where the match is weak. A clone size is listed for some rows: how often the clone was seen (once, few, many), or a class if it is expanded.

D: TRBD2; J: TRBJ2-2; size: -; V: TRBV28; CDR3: CASSLLLRGADTGELFF; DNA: TGTGCCAGCAGTTTGTTGCTGCGGGGGGCGGACACCGGGGAGCTGTTTTTT
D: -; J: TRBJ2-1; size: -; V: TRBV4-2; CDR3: CASSHVSNEQFF; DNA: TGTGCCAGCAGCCACGTGTCCAATGAGCAGTTCTTC
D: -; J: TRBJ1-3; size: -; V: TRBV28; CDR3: CASSQIQGRENTIYF; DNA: TGTGCCAGCAGTCAAATCCAGGGAAGAGAAAACACCATATATTTT
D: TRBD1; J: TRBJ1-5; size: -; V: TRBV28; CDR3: CASSSTGPFGQPQHF; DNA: TGTGCCAGCAGTTCGACAGGGCCCTTTGGTCAGCCCCAGCATTTT
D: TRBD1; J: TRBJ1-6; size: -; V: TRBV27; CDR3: CASSFHTPDRGRTSSPLHF; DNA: TGTGCCAGCAGTTTCCACACTCCCGACAGGGGTCGAACCAGTTCACCCCTCCACTTT
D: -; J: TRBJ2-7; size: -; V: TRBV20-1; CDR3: CSARDSYEQYF; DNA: TGCAGTGCTAGAGATAGCTACGAGCAGTACTTC
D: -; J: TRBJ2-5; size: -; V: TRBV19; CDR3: CASSKGLEETQYF; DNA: TGTGCCAGTAGTAAGGGGCTAGAGGAGACCCAGTACTTC
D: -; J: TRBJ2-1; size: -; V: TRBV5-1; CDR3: CASSYQADSEQFF; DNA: TGCGCCAGCAGCTACCAGGCGGACAGTGAGCAGTTCTTC
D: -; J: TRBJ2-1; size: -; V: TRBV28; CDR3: CASSPGSYNEQFF; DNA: TGTGCCAGCAGTCCCGGCTCCTACAATGAGCAGTTCTTC
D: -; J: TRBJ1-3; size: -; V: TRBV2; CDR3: CASRRTPDSGNTIYF; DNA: TGTGCCAGCAGGCGGACACCAGACTCTGGAAACACCATATATTTT
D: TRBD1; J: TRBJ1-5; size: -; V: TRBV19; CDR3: CASSIEGTGVLSQPQHF; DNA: TGTGCCAGTAGTATAGAGGGGACAGGGGTTTTAAGTCAGCCCCAGCATTTT
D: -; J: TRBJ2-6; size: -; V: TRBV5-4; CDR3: CASSLAAGANVLTF; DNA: TGTGCCAGCAGCTTGGCTGCTGGGGCCAACGTCCTGACTTTC
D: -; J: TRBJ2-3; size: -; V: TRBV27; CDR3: CASSLSGRPTDTQYF; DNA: TGTGCCAGCAGTTTATCGGGGCGGCCCACAGATACGCAGTATTTT
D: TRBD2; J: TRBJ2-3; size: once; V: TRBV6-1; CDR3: CASSASTSGLYTQYF; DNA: TGTGCCAGCAGTGCTTCGACTAGCGGGTTGTATACGCAGTATTTT
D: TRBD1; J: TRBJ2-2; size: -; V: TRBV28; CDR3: CASSWDRGRSGELFF; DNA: TGTGCCAGCAGTTGGGACAGGGGGCGGTCCGGGGAGCTGTTTTTT
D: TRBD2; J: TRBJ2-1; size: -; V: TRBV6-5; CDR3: CATGLAGGNEQFF; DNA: TGTGCCACCGGACTAGCGGGAGGCAATGAGCAGTTCTTC
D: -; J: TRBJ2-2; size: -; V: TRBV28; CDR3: CASSLSHPRELFF; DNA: TGTGCCAGCAGTTTATCCCATCCCCGGGAGCTGTTTTTT
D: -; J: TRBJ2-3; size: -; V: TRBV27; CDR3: CASSVTSGDYRTDTQYF; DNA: TGTGCCAGCAGTGTAACTTCAGGGGATTATCGCACAGATACGCAGTATTTT
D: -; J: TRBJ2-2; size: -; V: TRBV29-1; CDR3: CSVAEFGVGELFF; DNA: TGCAGCGTGGCAGAATTCGGAGTCGGGGAGCTGTTTTTT
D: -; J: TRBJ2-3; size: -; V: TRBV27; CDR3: CASSLYSNTDTQYF; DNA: TGTGCCAGCAGTTTATATTCTAACACAGATACGCAGTATTTT
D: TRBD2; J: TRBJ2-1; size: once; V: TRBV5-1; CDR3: CASSRASGDVGEQFF; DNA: TGCGCCAGCAGCCGAGCTAGCGGGGACGTTGGTGAGCAGTTCTTC
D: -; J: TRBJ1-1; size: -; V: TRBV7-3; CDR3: CASSPDSSNTEAFF; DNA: TGTGCCAGCTCCCCGGACAGTTCGAACACTGAAGCTTTCTTT
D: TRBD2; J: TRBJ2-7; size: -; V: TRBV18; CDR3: CASSLTSGSAYEQYF; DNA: TGTGCCAGCTCCCTTACTAGCGGGAGTGCCTACGAGCAGTACTTC
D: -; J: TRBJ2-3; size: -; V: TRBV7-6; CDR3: CASSLAQGATDTQYF; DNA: TGTGCCAGCAGCTTAGCACAGGGAGCAACAGATACGCAGTATTTT
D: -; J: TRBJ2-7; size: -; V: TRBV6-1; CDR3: CAINRAFSYEQYF; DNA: TGTGCCATCAACAGGGCTTTCTCCTACGAGCAGTACTTC
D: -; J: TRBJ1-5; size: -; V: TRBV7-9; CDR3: CASSLQGPQHF; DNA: TGTGCCAGCAGCTTACAGGGGCCCCAGCATTTT
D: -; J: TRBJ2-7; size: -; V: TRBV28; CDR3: CASSLPGLEQYF; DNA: TGTGCCAGCAGTTTGCCAGGTCTCGAGCAGTACTTC
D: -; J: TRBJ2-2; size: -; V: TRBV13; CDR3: CASSPGVANTGELFF; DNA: TGTGCCAGCAGCCCAGGCGTCGCGAACACCGGGGAGCTGTTTTTT
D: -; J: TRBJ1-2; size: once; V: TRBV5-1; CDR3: CASSLVTAGDYTF; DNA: TGCGCCAGCAGCTTGGTGACAGCGGGAGACTACACCTTC